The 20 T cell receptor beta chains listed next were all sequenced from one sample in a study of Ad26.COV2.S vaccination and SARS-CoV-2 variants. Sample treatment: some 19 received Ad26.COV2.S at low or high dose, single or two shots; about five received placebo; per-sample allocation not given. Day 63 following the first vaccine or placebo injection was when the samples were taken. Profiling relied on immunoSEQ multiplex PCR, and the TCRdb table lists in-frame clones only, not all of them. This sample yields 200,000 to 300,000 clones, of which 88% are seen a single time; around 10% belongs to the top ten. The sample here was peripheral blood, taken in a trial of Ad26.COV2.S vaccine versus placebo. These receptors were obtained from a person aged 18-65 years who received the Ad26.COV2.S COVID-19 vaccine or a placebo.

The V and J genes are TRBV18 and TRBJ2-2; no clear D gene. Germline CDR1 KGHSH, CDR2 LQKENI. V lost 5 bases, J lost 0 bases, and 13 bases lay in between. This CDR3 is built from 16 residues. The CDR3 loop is CASSVNPLANTGELFF. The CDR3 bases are TGTGCCAGCTCAGTAAACCCGTTGGCGAACACCGGGGAGCTGTTTTTT. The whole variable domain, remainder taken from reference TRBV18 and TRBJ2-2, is NAGVMQNPRHLVRRRGQEARLRCSPMKGHSHVYWYRQLPEEGLKFMVYLQKENIIDESGMPKERFSAEFPKEGPSILRIQQVVRGDSAAYFCASSVNPLANTGELFFGEGSRLTVL.

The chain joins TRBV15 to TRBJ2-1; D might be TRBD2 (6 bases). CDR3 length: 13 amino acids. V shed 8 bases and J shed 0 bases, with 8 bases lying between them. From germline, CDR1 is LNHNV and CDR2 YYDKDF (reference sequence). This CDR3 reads CATQGGSYNEQFF. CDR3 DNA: TGTGCCACCCAGGGAGGCTCCTACAATGAGCAGTTCTTC.

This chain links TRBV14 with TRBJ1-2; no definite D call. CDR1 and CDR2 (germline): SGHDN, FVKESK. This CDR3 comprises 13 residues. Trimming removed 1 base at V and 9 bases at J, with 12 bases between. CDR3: CASSQVPIGSYTF. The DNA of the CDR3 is TGTGCCAGCAGCCAAGTACCGATCGGGAGCTACACCTTC.

CDR3 nucleotides: TGTGCCAGCTCACCACCAATGGACACTGAAGCTTTCTTT. Its translation: CASSPPMDTEAFF. The chain joins TRBV18 to TRBJ1-1; no clear D gene. The CDR3 is 13 amino acids. V shed 0 bases and J shed 3 bases, with 5 bases lying between them. Looked up from germline, CDR1 is KGHSH and CDR2 is LQKENI.

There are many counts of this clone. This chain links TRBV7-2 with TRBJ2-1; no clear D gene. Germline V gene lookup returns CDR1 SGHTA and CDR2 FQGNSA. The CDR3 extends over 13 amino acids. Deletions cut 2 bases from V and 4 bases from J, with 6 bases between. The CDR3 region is CASSLQVYNEQFF. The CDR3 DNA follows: TGTGCCAGCAGCTTACAGGTATACAATGAGCAGTTCTTC.

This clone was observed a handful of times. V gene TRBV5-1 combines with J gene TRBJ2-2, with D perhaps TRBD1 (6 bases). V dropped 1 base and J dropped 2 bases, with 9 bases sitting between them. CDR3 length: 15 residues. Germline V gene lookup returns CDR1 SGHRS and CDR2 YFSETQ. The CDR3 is CASSLSGDNTGELFF. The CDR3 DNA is TGCGCCAGCAGCTTGTCAGGGGACAACACCGGGGAGCTGTTTTTT.

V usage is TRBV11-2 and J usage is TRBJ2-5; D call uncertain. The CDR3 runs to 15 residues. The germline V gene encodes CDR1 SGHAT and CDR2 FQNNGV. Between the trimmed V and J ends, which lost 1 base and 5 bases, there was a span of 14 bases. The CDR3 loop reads CASSLAGGKAETQYF. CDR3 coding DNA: TGTGCCAGCAGCTTAGCCGGTGGGAAGGCGGAGACCCAGTACTTC.

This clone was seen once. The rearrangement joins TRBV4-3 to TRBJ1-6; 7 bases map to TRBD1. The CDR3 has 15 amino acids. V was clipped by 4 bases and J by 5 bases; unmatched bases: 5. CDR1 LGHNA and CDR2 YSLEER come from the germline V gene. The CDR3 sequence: CASSLGDRDNSPLHF. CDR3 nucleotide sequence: TGCGCCAGCAGCCTGGGGGACAGAGATAATTCACCCCTCCACTTT.

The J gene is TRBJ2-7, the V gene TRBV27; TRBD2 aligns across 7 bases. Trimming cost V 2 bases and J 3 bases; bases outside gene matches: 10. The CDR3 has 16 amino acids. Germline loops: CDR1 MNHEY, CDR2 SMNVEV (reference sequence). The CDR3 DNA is TGTGCCAGCAGTTTACAAGGGCGGGGGTTCGTCTACGAGCAGTACTTC. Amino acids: CASSLQGRGFVYEQYF.

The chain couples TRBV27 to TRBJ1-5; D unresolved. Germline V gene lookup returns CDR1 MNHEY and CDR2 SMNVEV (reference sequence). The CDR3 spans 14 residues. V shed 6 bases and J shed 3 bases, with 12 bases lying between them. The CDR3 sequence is CASSPDRNNQPQHF. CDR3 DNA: TGTGCCAGCAGCCCAGATCGTAACAATCAGCCCCAGCATTTT.

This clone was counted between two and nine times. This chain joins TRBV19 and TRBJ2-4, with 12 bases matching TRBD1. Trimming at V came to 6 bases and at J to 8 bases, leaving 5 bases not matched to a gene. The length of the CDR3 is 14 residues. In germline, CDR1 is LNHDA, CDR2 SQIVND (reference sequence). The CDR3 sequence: CASRPGTGGHIQYF. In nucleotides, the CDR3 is TGTGCCAGTAGACCAGGGACAGGGGGCCACATTCAGTACTTC. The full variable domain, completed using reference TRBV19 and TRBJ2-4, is DGGITQSPKYLFRKEGQNVTLSCEQNLNHDAMYWYRQDPGQGLRLIYYSQIVNDFQKGDIAEGYSVSREKKESFPLTVTSAQKNPTAFYLCASRPGTGGHIQYFGAGTRLSVL.

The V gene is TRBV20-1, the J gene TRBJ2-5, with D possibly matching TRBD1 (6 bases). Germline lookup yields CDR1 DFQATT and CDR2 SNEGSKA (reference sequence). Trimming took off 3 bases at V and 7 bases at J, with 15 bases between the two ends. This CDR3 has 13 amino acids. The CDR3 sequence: CSASVQIGGTQYF. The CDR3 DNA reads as TGCAGTGCTAGTGTCCAGATAGGGGGGACCCAGTACTTC.

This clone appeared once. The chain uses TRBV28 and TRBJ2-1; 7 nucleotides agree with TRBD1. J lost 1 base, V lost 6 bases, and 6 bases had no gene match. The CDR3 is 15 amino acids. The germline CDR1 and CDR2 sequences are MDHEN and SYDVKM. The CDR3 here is CASSLSRGSYNEQFF. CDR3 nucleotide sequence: TGTGCCAGCAGCCTATCCAGGGGGTCCTACAATGAGCAGTTCTTC.

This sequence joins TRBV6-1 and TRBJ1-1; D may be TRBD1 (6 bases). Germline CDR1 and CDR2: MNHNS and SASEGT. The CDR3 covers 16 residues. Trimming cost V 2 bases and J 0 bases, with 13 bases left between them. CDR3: CASSEWGRGLNTEAFF. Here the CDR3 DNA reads TGTGCCAGCAGTGAATGGGGGCGGGGGTTGAACACTGAAGCTTTCTTT.

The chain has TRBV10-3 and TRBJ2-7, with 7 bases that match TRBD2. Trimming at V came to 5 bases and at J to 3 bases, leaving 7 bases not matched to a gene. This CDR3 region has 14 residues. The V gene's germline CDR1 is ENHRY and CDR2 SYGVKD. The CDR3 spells CAISFAGGNYEQYF. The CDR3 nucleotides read TGTGCCATCAGTTTCGCCGGGGGGAACTACGAGCAGTACTTC.

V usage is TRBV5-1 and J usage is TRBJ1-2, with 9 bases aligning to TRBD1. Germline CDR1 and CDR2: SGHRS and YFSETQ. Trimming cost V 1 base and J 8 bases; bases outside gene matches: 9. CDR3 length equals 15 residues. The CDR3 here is CASSLPVGQGKGYTF. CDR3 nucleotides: TGCGCCAGCAGCTTGCCCGTGGGACAGGGTAAGGGCTACACCTTC.

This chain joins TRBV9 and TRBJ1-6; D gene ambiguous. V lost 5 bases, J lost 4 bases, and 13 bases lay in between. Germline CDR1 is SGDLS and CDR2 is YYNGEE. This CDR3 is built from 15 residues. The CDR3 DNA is TGTGCCAGCAGGCGGGAGGACGATTATAATTCACCCCTCCACTTT. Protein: CASRREDDYNSPLHF. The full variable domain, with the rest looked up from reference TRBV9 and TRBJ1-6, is DSGVTQTPKHLITATGQRVTLRCSPRSGDLSVYWYQQSLDQGLQFLIQYYNGEERAKGNILERFSAQQFPDLHSELNLSSLELGDSALYFCASRREDDYNSPLHFGNGTRLTVT.

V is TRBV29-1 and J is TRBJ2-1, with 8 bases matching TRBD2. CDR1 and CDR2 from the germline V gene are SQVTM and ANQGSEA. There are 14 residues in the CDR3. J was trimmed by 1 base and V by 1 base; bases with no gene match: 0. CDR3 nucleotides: TGCAGCGTTGAAGCTAGCGGGTCCTACAATGAGCAGTTCTTC. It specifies CSVEASGSYNEQFF.

The CDR3 sequence is CATSRGTGQVGEQYF. The DNA for the CDR3 is TGTGCCACCAGCAGAGGGACAGGGCAGGTAGGCGAGCAGTACTTC. The chain carries TRBV15 and TRBJ2-7; 8 bases match TRBD1. Germline assignment: CDR1 LNHNV and CDR2 YYDKDF (reference sequence). The CDR3 spans 15 residues. Unmatched junction bases numbered 8, after V lost 1 base and J lost 6 bases.

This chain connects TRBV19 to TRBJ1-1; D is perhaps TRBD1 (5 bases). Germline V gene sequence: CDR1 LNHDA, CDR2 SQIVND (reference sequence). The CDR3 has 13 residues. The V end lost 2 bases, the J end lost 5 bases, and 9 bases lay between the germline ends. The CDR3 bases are TGTGCCAGTAGTATATGGGGGGGGACTGAAGCTTTCTTT. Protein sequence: CASSIWGGTEAFF.